This T cell receptor (beta chain) was obtained from a study of technical replicates of blood from a handful of donors. The table came from immunoSEQ multiplex PCR; TCRdb's copy has only in-frame clones and leaves some out. The sample carries 40,000 to 60,000 clones, about 86% recorded once. The CDR3 is made up of 11 amino acids. Germline values: CDR1 SQVTM, CDR2 ANQGSEA. Trimming pared 6 bases from V and 3 bases from J, leaving 9 bases between. The sequencing input was PBMCs. The TCR sequence derives from a human donor in good health. Some clones in this sample may be carry-over from other donors' samples. This chain connects TRBV29-1 to TRBJ2-7; maybe TRBD2 (6 bases). The CDR3 region has the DNA TGCAGCGTCCTGGACTACTACGAGCAGTACTTC. Protein sequence: CSVLDYYEQYF.